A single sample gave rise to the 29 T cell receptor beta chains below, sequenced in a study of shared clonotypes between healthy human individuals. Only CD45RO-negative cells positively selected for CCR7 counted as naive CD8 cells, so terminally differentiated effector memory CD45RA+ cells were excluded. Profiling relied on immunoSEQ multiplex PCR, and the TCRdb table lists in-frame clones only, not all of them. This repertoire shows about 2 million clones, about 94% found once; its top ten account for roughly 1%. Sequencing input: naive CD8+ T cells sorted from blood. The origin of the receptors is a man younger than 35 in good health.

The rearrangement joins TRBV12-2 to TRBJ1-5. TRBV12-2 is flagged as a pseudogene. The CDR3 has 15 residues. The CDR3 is CASRLGARACQPQHF. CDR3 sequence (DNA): TGTGCAAGTCGCTTAGGTGCCCGAGCCTGTCAGCCCCAGCATTTT.

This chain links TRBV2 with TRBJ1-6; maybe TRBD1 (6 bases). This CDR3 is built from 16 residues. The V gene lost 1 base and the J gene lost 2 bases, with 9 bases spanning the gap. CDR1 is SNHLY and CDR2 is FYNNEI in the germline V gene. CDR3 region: CASSEERGTYNSPLHF. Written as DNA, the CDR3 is TGTGCCAGCAGTGAAGAGAGGGGGACCTATAATTCACCCCTCCACTTT.

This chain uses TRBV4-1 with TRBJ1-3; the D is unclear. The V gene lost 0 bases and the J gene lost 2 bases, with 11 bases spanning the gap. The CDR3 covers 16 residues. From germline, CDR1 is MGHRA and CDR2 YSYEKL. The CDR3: CASSQDRLAAGNTIYF. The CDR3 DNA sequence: TGCGCCAGCAGCCAAGATCGGTTGGCAGCTGGAAACACCATATATTTT.

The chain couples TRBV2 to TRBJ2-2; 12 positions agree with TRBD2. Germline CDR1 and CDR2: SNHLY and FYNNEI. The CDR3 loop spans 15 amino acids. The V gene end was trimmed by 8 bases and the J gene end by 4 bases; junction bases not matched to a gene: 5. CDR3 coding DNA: TGTGCCAGCGTACCGGGACTAGCGGGCACCGGGGAGCTGTTTTTT. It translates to CASVPGLAGTGELFF.

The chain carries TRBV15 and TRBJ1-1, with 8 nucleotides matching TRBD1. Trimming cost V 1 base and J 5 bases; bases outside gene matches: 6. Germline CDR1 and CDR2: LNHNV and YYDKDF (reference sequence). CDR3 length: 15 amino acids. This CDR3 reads CATSRADRGSTEAFF. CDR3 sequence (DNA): TGTGCCACCAGCAGAGCTGACAGGGGATCGACTGAAGCTTTCTTT.

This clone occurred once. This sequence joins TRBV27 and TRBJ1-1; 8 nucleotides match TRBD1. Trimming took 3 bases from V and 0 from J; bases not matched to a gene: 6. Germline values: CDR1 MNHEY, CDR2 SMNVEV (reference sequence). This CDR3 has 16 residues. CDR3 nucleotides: TGTGCCAGCAGTTTTACCTGGACAGGGCTGAACACTGAAGCTTTCTTT. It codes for CASSFTWTGLNTEAFF.

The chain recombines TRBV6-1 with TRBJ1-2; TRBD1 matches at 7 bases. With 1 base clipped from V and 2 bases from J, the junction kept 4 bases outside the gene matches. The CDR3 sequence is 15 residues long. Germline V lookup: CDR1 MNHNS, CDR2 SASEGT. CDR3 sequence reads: CASSEGLTGNYGYTF. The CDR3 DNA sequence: TGTGCCAGCAGTGAAGGACTGACAGGGAACTATGGCTACACCTTC.

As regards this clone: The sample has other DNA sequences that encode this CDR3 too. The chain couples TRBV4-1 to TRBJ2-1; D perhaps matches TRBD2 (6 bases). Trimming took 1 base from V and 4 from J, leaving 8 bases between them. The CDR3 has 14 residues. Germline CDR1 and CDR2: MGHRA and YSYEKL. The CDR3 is CASSQVGTYNEQFF. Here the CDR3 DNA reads TGCGCCAGCAGCCAAGTTGGGACTTACAATGAGCAGTTCTTC.

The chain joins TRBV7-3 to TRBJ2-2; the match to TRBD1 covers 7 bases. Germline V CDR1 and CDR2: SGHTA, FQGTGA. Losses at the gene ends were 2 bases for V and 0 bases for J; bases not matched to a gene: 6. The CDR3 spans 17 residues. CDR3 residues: CASSLYPGTANTGELFF. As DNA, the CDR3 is TGTGCCAGCAGCTTATACCCCGGGACAGCGAACACCGGGGAGCTGTTTTTT.

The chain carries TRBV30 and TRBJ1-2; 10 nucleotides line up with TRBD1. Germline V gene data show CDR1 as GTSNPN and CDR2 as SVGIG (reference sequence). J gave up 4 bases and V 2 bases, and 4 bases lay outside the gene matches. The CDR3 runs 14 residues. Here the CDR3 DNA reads TGTGCCTGGAGTCCCGGGACAGGGGCCTATGGCTACACCTTC. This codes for CAWSPGTGAYGYTF.

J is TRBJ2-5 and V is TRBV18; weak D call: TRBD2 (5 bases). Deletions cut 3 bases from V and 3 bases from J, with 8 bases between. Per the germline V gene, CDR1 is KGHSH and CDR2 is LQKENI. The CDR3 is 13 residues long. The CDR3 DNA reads TGTGCCAGCTCACCGTCCGGGGAAGAGACCCAGTACTTC. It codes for CASSPSGEETQYF.

The CDR3 sequence: CASRGQGFNEQFF. The CDR3 nucleotides read TGCGCCAGCAGGGGACAGGGGTTCAATGAGCAGTTCTTC. This chain uses TRBV4-1 with TRBJ2-1; 10 bases are shared with TRBD1. CDR1 is MGHRA, CDR2 YSYEKL, per germline. Germline trimming cut 6 bases from V and 6 bases from J; bases unmatched to any gene: 2. This CDR3 has 13 amino acids.

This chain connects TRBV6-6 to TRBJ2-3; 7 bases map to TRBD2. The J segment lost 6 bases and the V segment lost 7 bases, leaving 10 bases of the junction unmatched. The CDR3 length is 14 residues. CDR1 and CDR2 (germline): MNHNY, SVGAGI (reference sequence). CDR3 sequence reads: CASTSLGGRDTQYF. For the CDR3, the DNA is TGTGCCAGCACCTCGCTCGGGGGGAGGGATACGCAGTATTTT.

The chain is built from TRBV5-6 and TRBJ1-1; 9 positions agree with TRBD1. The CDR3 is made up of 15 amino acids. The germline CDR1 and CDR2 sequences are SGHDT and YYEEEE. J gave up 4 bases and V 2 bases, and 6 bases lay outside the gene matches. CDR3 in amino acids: CASSLTGGLSTEAFF. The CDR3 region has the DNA TGTGCCAGCAGCTTAACAGGGGGCCTAAGCACTGAAGCTTTCTTT.

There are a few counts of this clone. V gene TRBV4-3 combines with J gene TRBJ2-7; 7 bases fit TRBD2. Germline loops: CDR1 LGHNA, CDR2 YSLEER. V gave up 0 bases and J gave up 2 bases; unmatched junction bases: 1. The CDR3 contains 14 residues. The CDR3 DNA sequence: TGCGCCAGCAGCCAAGAAGGGACTACCTACGAGCAGTACTTC. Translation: CASSQEGTTYEQYF.

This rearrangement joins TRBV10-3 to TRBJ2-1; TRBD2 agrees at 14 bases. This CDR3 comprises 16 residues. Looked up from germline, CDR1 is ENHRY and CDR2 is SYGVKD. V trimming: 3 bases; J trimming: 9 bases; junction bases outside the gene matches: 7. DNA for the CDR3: TGTGCCATCAGTGAACCGGGACTAGCGGGAGTGGGTGAGCAGTTCTTC. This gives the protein CAISEPGLAGVGEQFF.

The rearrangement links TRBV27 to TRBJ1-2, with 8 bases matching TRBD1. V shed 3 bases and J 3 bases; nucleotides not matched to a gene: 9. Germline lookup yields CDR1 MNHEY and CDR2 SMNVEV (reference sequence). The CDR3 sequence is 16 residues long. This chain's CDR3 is CASSLGDRGEDYGYTF. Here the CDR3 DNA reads TGTGCCAGCAGTTTGGGTGACAGGGGAGAGGACTATGGCTACACCTTC.

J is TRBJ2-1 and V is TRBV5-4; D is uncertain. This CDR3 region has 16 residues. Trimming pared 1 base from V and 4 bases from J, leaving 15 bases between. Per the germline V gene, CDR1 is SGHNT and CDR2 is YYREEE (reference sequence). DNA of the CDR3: TGTGCCAGCAGCTTGAGGTCCGCTCTTTATTACAATGAGCAGTTCTTC. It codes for CASSLRSALYYNEQFF.

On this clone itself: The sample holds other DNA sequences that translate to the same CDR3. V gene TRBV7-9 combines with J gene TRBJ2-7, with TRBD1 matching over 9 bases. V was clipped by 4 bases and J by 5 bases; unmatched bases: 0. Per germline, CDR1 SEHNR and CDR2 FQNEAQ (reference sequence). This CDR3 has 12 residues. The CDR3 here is CASSWDRDEQYF. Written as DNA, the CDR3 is TGTGCCAGCAGCTGGGACAGGGACGAGCAGTACTTC.

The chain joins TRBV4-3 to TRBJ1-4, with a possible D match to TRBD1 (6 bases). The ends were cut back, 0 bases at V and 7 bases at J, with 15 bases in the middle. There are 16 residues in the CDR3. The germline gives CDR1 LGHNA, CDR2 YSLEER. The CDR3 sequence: CASSQDWGGEGEKLFF. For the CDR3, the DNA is TGCGCCAGCAGCCAAGATTGGGGGGGCGAAGGTGAAAAACTGTTTTTT.

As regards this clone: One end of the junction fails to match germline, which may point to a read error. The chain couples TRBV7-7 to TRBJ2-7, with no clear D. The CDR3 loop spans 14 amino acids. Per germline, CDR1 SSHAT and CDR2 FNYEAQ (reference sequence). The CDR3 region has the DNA TGTGCTAGCAGCTTCCTCAAGATTGTATACGAGCAGTACTTC. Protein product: CASSFLKIVYEQYF. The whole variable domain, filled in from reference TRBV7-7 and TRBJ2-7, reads GAGVSQSPRYKVTKRGQDVTLRCDPISSHATLYWYQQALGQGPEFLTYFNYEAQPDKSGLPSDRFSAERPEGSISTLTIQRTEQRDSAMYRCASSFLKIVYEQYFGPGTRLTVT.

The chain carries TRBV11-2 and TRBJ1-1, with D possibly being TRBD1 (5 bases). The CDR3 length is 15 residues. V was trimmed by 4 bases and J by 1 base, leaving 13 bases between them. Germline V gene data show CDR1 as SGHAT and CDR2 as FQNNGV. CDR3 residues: CASSWDDKGNTEAFF. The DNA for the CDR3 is TGTGCCAGCAGCTGGGACGATAAAGGGAACACTGAAGCTTTCTTT. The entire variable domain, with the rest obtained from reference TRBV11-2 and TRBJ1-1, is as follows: EAGVAQSPRYKIIEKRQSVAFWCNPISGHATLYWYQQILGQGPKLLIQFQNNGVVDDSQLPKDRFSAERLKGVDSTLKIQPAKLEDSAVYLCASSWDDKGNTEAFFGQGTRLTVV.

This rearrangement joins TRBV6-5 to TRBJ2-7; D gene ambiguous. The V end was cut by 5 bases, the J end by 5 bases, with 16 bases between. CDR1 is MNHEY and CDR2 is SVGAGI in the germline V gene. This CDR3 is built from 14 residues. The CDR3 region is CASSQDGSWDEQYF. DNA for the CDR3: TGTGCCAGCAGTCAAGATGGCAGCTGGGACGAGCAGTACTTC.

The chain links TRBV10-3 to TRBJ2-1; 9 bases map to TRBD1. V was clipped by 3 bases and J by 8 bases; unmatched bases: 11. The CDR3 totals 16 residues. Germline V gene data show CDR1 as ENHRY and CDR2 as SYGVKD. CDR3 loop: CAISDPPGQGVYEQFF. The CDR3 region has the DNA TGTGCCATCAGTGATCCCCCGGGACAGGGTGTGTATGAGCAGTTCTTC.

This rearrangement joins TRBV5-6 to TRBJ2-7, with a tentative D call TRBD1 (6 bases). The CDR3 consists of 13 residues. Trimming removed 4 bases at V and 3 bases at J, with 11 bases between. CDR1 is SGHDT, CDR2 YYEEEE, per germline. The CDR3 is CASSPQGYYEQYF. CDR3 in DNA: TGTGCCAGCAGCCCTCAGGGGTACTACGAGCAGTACTTC.

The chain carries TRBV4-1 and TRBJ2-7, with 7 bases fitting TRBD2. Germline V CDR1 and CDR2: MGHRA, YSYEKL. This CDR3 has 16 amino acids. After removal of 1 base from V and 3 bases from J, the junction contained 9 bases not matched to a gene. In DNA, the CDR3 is TGCGCCAGCAGCCAAGTAGGGGAGGGCCTTCACTACGAGCAGTACTTC. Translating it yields CASSQVGEGLHYEQYF.

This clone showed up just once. The CDR3 here is CAWSGMDPEAFF. Written as DNA, the CDR3 is TGTGCCTGGAGCGGAATGGACCCTGAAGCTTTCTTT. The rearrangement links TRBV30 to TRBJ1-1; D ambiguous. From germline, CDR1 is GTSNPN and CDR2 SVGIG (reference sequence). V lost 3 bases to trimming and J lost 6 bases, with 11 bases between them. This CDR3 has 12 residues.

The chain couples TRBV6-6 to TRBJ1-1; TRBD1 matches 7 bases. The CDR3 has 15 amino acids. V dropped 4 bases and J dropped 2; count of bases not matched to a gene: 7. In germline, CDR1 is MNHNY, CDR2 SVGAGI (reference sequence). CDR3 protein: CASSSLDRVNTEAFF. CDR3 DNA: TGTGCCAGCAGTTCCCTCGACAGGGTCAACACTGAAGCTTTCTTT.

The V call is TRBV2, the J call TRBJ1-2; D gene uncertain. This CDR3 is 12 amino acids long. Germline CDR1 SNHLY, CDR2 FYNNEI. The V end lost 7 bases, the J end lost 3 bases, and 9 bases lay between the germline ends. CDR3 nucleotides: TGTGCCAGCAACGGACGGTACTATGGCTACACCTTC. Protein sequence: CASNGRYYGYTF.